This passage covers 20 T cell receptor beta chains from one sample sequenced in a study of beta chain features in type 1 diabetes. Sequenced material consisted of expressed TCRB transcripts (all of the isolated RNA was reverse transcribed). Libraries were prepared by immunoSEQ multiplex PCR; TCRdb keeps only in-frame clonotypes and omits some of them. This sample has about 620,000 clones; 15% to 18% occur once, and the top ten carry approximately 0.087%. The sample taken for sequencing was naive CD4+ T cells from blood. The receptors stem from a man aged 18 to 29 in good health.

V usage is TRBV2 and J usage is TRBJ1-2; 7 nucleotides align to TRBD1. V dropped 4 bases and J dropped 2; count of bases not matched to a gene: 10. The CDR3 is 16 amino acids. Per germline, CDR1 SNHLY and CDR2 FYNNEI. CDR3 residues: CASSGKARDRNYGYTF. The CDR3 coding sequence is TGTGCCAGCAGTGGGAAGGCTCGGGACAGAAACTATGGCTACACCTTC.

This clone has just a few counts. This chain connects TRBV15 to TRBJ1-6, with D possibly TRBD1 on 5 matching bases. The germline CDR1 and CDR2 sequences are LNHNV and YYDKDF (reference sequence). This CDR3 is built from 14 residues. Trimming stripped 0 bases from V and 9 bases from J, with 9 bases between. This CDR3 is CATSRDRGISPLHF. The CDR3 DNA sequence: TGTGCCACCAGCAGAGACCGGGGGATTTCACCCCTCCACTTT. Full variable domain (remainder filled in from reference TRBV15 and TRBJ1-6): DAMVIQNPRYQVTQFGKPVTLSCSQTLNHNVMYWYQQKSSQAPKLLFHYYDKDFNNEADTPDNFQSRRPNTSFCFLDIRSPGLGDTAMYLCATSRDRGISPLHFGNGTRLTVT.

The rearrangement joins TRBV7-3 to TRBJ2-6; D is uncertain. The V gene lost 3 bases and the J gene lost 3 bases, with 3 bases spanning the gap. CDR3 length: 13 amino acids. CDR1 is SGHTA, CDR2 FQGTGA, per germline. The CDR3 DNA reads as TGTGCCAGCAGCTTGTATGGGGCCAACGTCCTGACTTTC. The encoded protein is CASSLYGANVLTF.

The chain couples TRBV4-3 to TRBJ1-2; 9 bases are a match to TRBD1. This CDR3 spans 14 amino acids. Germline CDR1 reads LGHNA; CDR2 reads YSLEER. The junction had 7 bases not matched to a gene; V was cut back by 4 bases and J by 7 bases. The CDR3 loop is CASSPGTGSFGYTF. The CDR3 region has the DNA TGCGCCAGCAGCCCCGGGACAGGGTCCTTTGGCTACACCTTC.

This rearrangement joins TRBV6-6 to TRBJ2-5; D is undetermined. The CDR3 is 12 amino acids. CDR1 and CDR2 from the germline V gene are MNHNY and SVGAGI (reference sequence). The germline V and J ends were trimmed by 2 bases and 4 bases, with 5 bases remaining between them. The DNA for the CDR3 is TGTGCCAGCAGTTACAAAAGAGAGACCCAGTACTTC. It specifies CASSYKRETQYF.

This clone showed up just a few times. V gene TRBV5-4 combines with J gene TRBJ1-2; no clear D. The germline CDR1 and CDR2 sequences are SGHNT and YYREEE (reference sequence). The length of the CDR3 is 13 residues. Trimming stripped 1 base from V and 4 bases from J, with 8 bases between. CDR3 bases: TGTGCCAGCAGCTTGTGGGCTGGCTATGGCTACACCTTC. This gives the protein CASSLWAGYGYTF. Full variable domain (remainder filled in from reference TRBV5-4 and TRBJ1-2): ETGVTQSPTHLIKTRGQQVTLRCSSQSGHNTVSWYQQALGQGPQFIFQYYREEENGRGNFPPRFSGLQFPNYSSELNVNALELDDSALYLCASSLWAGYGYTFGSGTRLTVV.

This clone was counted between two and nine times. Other DNA sequences in this specimen translate into the identical CDR3. V usage is TRBV5-1 and J usage is TRBJ2-5; D not certain. Germline CDR1 is SGHRS and CDR2 is YFSETQ. Trimming stripped 3 bases from V and 0 bases from J, with 0 bases between. The CDR3 is made up of 11 amino acids. The CDR3: CASSYQETQYF. In DNA form, the CDR3 reads TGCGCCAGCAGCTACCAAGAGACCCAGTACTTC.

The chain combines TRBV6-6 with TRBJ2-3; D may be TRBD2 (5 bases). CDR3 length: 16 amino acids. From germline, CDR1 is MNHNY and CDR2 SVGAGI (reference sequence). The V and J ends lost 7 bases and 0 bases respectively, with 17 bases between them. CDR3 amino acids: CASTRSERSSTDTQYF. CDR3 in DNA: TGTGCCAGCACCCGGTCGGAGCGGTCTAGCACAGATACGCAGTATTTT.

The rearrangement joins TRBV7-9 to TRBJ1-2; the D gene is possibly TRBD1 (5 bases). CDR1 is SEHNR and CDR2 is FQNEAQ in the germline V gene (reference sequence). The CDR3 is 14 residues long. The V end lost 2 bases, the J end lost 5 bases, and 12 bases lay between the germline ends. The chain's CDR3 is CASSLNRMGYGYTF. CDR3 sequence (DNA): TGTGCCAGCAGCTTAAACAGGATGGGGTATGGCTACACCTTC.

This clone was seen a handful of times. The rearrangement uses TRBV25-1 and TRBJ2-5; 8 bases line up with TRBD2. J lost 2 bases, V lost 7 bases, and 6 bases had no gene match. The CDR3 has 14 amino acids. Germline values: CDR1 MGHDK, CDR2 SYGVNS. The CDR3 DNA follows: TGTGCCAGCATCCCCCGCGGGAGGCAAGAGACCCAGTACTTC. Encoded protein: CASIPRGRQETQYF.

The chain couples TRBV14 to TRBJ1-2; tentatively, D is TRBD1 (6 bases). CDR1 and CDR2 from the germline V gene are SGHDN and FVKESK. Between the trimmed V and J ends, which lost 1 base and 8 bases, there was a span of 17 bases. This CDR3 is built from 15 residues. CDR3 sequence: CASSQAIRGKEGYTF. In nucleotides, the CDR3 is TGTGCCAGCAGCCAAGCTATCAGGGGTAAAGAAGGCTACACCTTC.

This chain joins TRBV9 and TRBJ1-5; D remains ambiguous. CDR3 length: 15 residues. Trimming shortened V by 0 bases and J by 0 bases, and 7 bases separated the two germline ends. Per germline, CDR1 SGDLS and CDR2 YYNGEE. The CDR3 here is CASSVGALSNQPQHF. CDR3 nucleotides: TGTGCCAGCAGCGTAGGGGCACTTAGCAATCAGCCCCAGCATTTT.

This clone has only a few counts. The chain joins TRBV7-2 to TRBJ2-2; the match to TRBD1 covers 9 bases. This CDR3 contains 15 residues. The germline V gene has CDR1 SGHTA and CDR2 FQGNSA. Trimming cost V 5 bases and J 5 bases; bases outside gene matches: 6. The CDR3: CASSPDRGSTGELFF. CDR3 DNA sequence: TGTGCCAGCAGCCCGGACAGGGGCAGTACCGGGGAGCTGTTTTTT. Full variable domain (rest looked up from reference TRBV7-2 and TRBJ2-2): GAGVSQSPSNKVTEKGKDVELRCDPISGHTALYWYRQSLGQGLEFLIYFQGNSAPDKSGLPSDRFSAERTGGSVSTLTIQRTQQEDSAVYLCASSPDRGSTGELFFGEGSRLTVL.

This clone was seen a few times. The V and J genes are TRBV18 and TRBJ1-5; D may be TRBD1 (6 bases). The CDR3 extends over 17 amino acids. Germline CDR1 reads KGHSH; CDR2 reads LQKENI. The V and J ends lost 6 bases and 2 bases respectively, with 20 bases between them. The CDR3, as DNA: TGTGCCAGCTCGCCGGGAAGAGGGGGGGCCGGCAATCAGCCCCAGCATTTT. Protein product: CASSPGRGGAGNQPQHF.

For this clone: This could be a read error, since a much larger clone is one nucleotide away. The chain employs TRBV5-4 and TRBJ2-5; D is unclear. The CDR3 length is 11 residues. Germline values: CDR1 SGHNT, CDR2 YYREEE (reference sequence). Trimming cost V 2 bases and J 3 bases, with 2 bases left between them. CDR3 in amino acids: CASSFEETQYF. The CDR3 region has the DNA TGTGCCAGCAGCTTTGAAGAGACCCAGTACTTC.

The chain uses TRBV10-3 and TRBJ1-5; D is perhaps TRBD1 (6 bases). Trimming took 6 bases from V and 0 from J, leaving 21 bases between them. CDR3 length: 18 residues. CDR1 is ENHRY and CDR2 is SYGVKD in the germline V gene. CDR3 loop: CAISPTQKQGTSNQPQHF. CDR3 in DNA: TGTGCCATCAGCCCTACGCAAAAACAGGGCACTAGCAATCAGCCCCAGCATTTT.

This clone was counted a few times. This chain links TRBV7-9 with TRBJ2-3, with D perhaps TRBD2 (5 bases). The CDR3 extends over 13 amino acids. V lost 6 bases, J lost 3 bases, and 10 bases lay in between. From germline, CDR1 is SEHNR and CDR2 FQNEAQ (reference sequence). CDR3 nucleotides: TGTGCCAGCAGTGGTCCGGGGACAGATACGCAGTATTTT. Protein product: CASSGPGTDTQYF.

With regard to this clone: Different DNA sequences within this sample yield the same CDR3. The V call is TRBV4-1, the J call TRBJ2-5; TRBD1 might be the D (6 bases). The germline gives CDR1 MGHRA, CDR2 YSYEKL. The CDR3 has 13 residues. V lost 5 bases and J 2 bases, leaving 9 bases between the germline ends. In DNA form, the CDR3 reads TGCGCCAGCAGCTTAGGACAGCAAGAGACCCAGTACTTC. Its translation is CASSLGQQETQYF.

V is TRBV7-3 and J is TRBJ2-5, with 11 positions matching TRBD2. After removal of 0 bases from V and 6 bases from J, the junction contained 9 bases not matched to a gene. The CDR3 contains 17 residues. Per germline, CDR1 SGHTA and CDR2 FQGTGA. The CDR3 region is CASSLTTLAGAAQTQYF. In nucleotides, the CDR3 is TGTGCCAGCAGCTTAACAACACTAGCGGGAGCGGCCCAGACCCAGTACTTC.

This clone showed up many times. The chain uses TRBV14 and TRBJ2-7; possible D gene TRBD1, 5 bases. Germline V gene data show CDR1 as SGHDN and CDR2 as FVKESK. The CDR3 consists of 13 residues. V was pared by 5 bases and J by 2 bases, with 10 bases between. DNA for the CDR3: TGTGCCAGCAGCTCTGTCAGGGCCTACGAGCAGTACTTC. Its translation: CASSSVRAYEQYF.